One sample yielded the 5 T cell receptor beta chains listed below, sequenced in a study of OX40 agonist ivuxolimab in advanced cancers. The library was obtained by the immunoSEQ multiplex PCR assay. TCRdb carries this immuneACCESS record with in-frame sequences only. Its versions omit some clonotypes, under half of them owing to an unresolved V gene in the studies checked, with the rest unexplained. This sample gives some 79,000 clones in total; 92% of them show up just once. The top ten constitute about 0.45% of the sample. Sequencing used CD4+ or CD8+ T cells sorted from blood, obtained in a trial of the OX40 agonist ivuxolimab. These receptors were obtained from an adult with an advanced solid tumor such as melanoma, head and neck, liver or kidney cancer.

The V and J genes are TRBV28 and TRBJ2-7; perhaps D is TRBD1 or TRBD2 (5 bases each). The CDR3 sequence is 14 residues long. The V gene's germline CDR1 is MDHEN and CDR2 SYDVKM. Trimming removed 6 bases at V and 6 bases at J, with 18 bases between. As DNA, the CDR3 is TGTGCCAGCAGAGCACAGGACTCCCTCCGCGAGCAGTACTTC. It specifies CASRAQDSLREQYF.

The chain carries TRBV5-1 and TRBJ2-2; 7 bases are shared with TRBD1. The CDR3 is 15 residues long. Unmatched junction bases numbered 6, after V lost 2 bases and J lost 5 bases. CDR1 SGHRS and CDR2 YFSETQ come from the germline V gene. Here the CDR3 DNA reads TGCGCCAGCAGCTTTAACTTACAGGGGACCGGGGAGCTGTTTTTT. Its protein product is CASSFNLQGTGELFF.

This clone has only one observation. The rearrangement links TRBV19 to TRBJ1-1; 9 positions agree with TRBD1. The germline CDR1 and CDR2 sequences are LNHDA and SQIVND (reference sequence). The CDR3 totals 13 residues. V dropped 4 bases and J dropped 5; count of bases not matched to a gene: 2. The CDR3 DNA follows: TGTGCCAGTAGTAGACAGGGGGGGACTGAAGCTTTCTTT. Its protein product is CASSRQGGTEAFF.

V and J are TRBV28 and TRBJ1-4, with 7 positions matching TRBD1. The CDR3 loop spans 16 amino acids. Germline V gives CDR1 MDHEN, CDR2 SYDVKM. Trimming cost V 6 bases and J 0 bases; bases outside gene matches: 7. DNA of the CDR3: TGTGCCAGCAGCCTTCAGGGGGAGGCAACTAATGAAAAACTGTTTTTT. Its translation: CASSLQGEATNEKLFF.

The V and J genes are TRBV27 and TRBJ1-5, with D maybe TRBD1 (6 bases). The germline CDR1 and CDR2 sequences are MNHEY and SMNVEV (reference sequence). The CDR3 runs to 16 residues. V was pared by 5 bases and J by 3 bases, with 17 bases between. For the CDR3, the DNA is TGTGCCAGCAGTCCAGGGGCGGACAGAATCAATCAGCCCCAGCATTTT. It yields the protein CASSPGADRINQPQHF.